This entry features one T cell receptor (beta chain) sequence. During active infection, Seattle patients enrolled and were then monitored through disease. Study processing details: Using reference gene primer amplification, nucleated cell counts were estimated. Some clones are missing from TCRdb's copy, which holds only in-frame ones; the method was immunoSEQ multiplex PCR. The V and J calls and the clone size are those of that table, but D and trimming were determined from the DNA. The sample records more than 300,000 clones, 88% being singletons. The data were obtained in a study of blood T cell repertoires in COVID-19. As for the study in general: Donors in the United States, Italy and Spain gave samples during acute or convalescent COVID-19. PBMCs, B-cell-depleted T cells, or T cells were the source of the cDNA or gDNA that made up the material.

CDR3 size: 15 residues. Trimming stripped 6 bases from V and 2 bases from J, with 16 bases between. Per germline, CDR1 SNHLY and CDR2 FYNNEI. V usage is TRBV2 and J usage is TRBJ1-2; possibly TRBD1 for D (6 bases). The clonotype was recovered from a woman aged 25 to 39 with COVID-19, enrolled during active disease. The source material was peripheral blood. The CDR3 sequence is CASSPDRQGNYGYTF. In DNA, the CDR3 is TGTGCCAGCAGCCCAGACCGGCAGGGGAACTATGGCTACACCTTC.